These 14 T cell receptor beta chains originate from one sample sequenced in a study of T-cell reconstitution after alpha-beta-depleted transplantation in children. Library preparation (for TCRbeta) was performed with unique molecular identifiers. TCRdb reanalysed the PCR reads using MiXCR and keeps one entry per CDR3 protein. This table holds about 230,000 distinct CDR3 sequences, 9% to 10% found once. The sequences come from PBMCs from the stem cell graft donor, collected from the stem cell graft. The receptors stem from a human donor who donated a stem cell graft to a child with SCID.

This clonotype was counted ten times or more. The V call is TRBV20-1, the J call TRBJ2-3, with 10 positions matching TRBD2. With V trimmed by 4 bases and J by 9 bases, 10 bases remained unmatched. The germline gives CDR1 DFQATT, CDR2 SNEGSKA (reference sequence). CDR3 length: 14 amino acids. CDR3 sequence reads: CSAIILAGNETQYF. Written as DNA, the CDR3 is TGCAGTGCTATCATACTAGCGGGGAACGAAACGCAGTATTTT.

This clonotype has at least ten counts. The CDR3 spells CASSLRVAYEQYF. In nucleotides, the CDR3 is TGTGCCAGCAGCTTAAGGGTCGCTTACGAGCAGTACTTC. This chain links TRBV7-2 with TRBJ2-7; no firm D call. Germline lookup yields CDR1 SGHTA and CDR2 FQGNSA. V lost 2 bases, J lost 4 bases, and 9 bases lay in between. This CDR3 has 13 amino acids.

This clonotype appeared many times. The CDR3 sequence is CSASSGVMTDTQYF. CDR3 bases: TGCAGTGCTAGCAGCGGGGTAATGACAGATACGCAGTATTTT. The genes are TRBV20-1 and TRBJ2-3, with TRBD2 identical over 7 bases. The ends lost 3 bases at V and 3 bases at J; junction bases unmatched: 6. The CDR3 contains 14 residues. Per germline, CDR1 DFQATT and CDR2 SNEGSKA (reference sequence).

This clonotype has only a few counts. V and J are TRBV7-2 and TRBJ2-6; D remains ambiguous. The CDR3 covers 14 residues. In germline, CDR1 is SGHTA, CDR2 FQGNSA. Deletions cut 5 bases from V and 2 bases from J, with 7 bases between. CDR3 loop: CASSPRPGANVLTF. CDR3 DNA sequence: TGTGCCAGCAGCCCACGGCCTGGGGCCAACGTCCTGACTTTC.

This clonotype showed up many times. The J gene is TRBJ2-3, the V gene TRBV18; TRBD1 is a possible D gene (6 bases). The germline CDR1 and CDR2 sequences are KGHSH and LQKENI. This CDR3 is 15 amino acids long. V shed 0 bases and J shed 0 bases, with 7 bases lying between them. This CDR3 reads CASSPPGHSTDTQYF. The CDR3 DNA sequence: TGTGCCAGCTCACCACCGGGACACAGCACAGATACGCAGTATTTT.

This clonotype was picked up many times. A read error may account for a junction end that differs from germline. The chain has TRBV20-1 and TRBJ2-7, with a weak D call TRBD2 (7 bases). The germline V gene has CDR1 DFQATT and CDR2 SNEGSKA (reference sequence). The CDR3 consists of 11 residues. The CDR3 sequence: CSADQRGTKVF. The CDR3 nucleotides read TGCAGTGCGGACCAAAGGGGGACTAAAGTGTTC.

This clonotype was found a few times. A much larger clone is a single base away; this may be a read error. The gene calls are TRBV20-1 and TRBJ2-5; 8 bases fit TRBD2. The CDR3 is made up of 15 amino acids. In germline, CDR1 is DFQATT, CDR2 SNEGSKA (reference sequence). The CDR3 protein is CCARGSSGYQETQYF. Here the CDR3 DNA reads TGCTGTGCTAGAGGGTCTAGCGGGTACCAAGAGACCCAGTACTTC.

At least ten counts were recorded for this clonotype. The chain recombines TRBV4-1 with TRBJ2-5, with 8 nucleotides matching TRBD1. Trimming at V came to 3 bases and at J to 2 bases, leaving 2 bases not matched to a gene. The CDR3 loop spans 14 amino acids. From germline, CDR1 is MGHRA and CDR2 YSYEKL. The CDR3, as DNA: TGCGCCAGCAGCCACGGACAGGGACAAGAGACCCAGTACTTC. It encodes CASSHGQGQETQYF.

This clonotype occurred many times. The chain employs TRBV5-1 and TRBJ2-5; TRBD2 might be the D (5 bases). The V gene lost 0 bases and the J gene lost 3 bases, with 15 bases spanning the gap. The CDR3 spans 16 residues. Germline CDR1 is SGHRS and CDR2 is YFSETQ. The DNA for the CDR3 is TGCGCCAGCAGCTTGGGGGAGACAAAGTGGAAAGAGACCCAGTACTTC. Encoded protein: CASSLGETKWKETQYF.

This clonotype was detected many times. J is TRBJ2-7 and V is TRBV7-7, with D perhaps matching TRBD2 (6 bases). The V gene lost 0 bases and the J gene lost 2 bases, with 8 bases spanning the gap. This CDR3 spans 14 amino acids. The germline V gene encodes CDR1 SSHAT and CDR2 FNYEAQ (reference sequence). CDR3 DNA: TGTGCCAGCAGCTTAGCGGAGGGTACCTACGAGCAGTACTTC. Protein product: CASSLAEGTYEQYF.

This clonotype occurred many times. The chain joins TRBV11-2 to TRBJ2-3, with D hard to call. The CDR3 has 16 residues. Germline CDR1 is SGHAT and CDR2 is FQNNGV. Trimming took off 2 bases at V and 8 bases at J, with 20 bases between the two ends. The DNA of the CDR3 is TGTGCCAGCAGCTTAAACCGGGTCCGATACTTGGGTACGCAGTATTTT. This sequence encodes CASSLNRVRYLGTQYF.

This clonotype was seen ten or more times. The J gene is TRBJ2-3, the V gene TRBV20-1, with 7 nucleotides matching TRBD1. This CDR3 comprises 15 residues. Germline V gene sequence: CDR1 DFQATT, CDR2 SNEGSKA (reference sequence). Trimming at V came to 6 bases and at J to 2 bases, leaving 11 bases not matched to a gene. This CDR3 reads CSAEAGTDYTDTQYF. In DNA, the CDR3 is TGCAGTGCAGAGGCCGGGACAGACTACACAGATACGCAGTATTTT.

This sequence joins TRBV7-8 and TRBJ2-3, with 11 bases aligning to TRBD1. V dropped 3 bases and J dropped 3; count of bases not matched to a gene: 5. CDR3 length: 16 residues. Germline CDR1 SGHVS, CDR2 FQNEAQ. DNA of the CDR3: TGTGCCAGCAGCTTCCCGGACAGGGGGCTTACAGATACGCAGTATTTT. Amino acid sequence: CASSFPDRGLTDTQYF.

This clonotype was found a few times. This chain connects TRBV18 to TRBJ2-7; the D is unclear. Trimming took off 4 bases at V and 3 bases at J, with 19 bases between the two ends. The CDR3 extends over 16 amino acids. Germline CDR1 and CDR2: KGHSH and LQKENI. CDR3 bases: TGTGCCAGCTCACTCAGCCCCCCGGGTTATGGCTACGAGCAGTACTTC. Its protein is CASSLSPPGYGYEQYF.